This record looks at one T cell receptor beta chain sequence and its context. There is no known antigen for this receptor. Per-base qualities were not stored, and no clone one base away is much larger. The CDR3 contains 13 residues, cysteine and phenylalanine counted. Left in the record is the CDR3 DNA by itself, 39 bases read in frame from the first base. V was cut back by 2 bases and J by 6 bases, leaving a gap of 9 bases between them. As encoded in the germline V gene, CDR1 is SGDLS while CDR2 is YYNGEE. The data were obtained in a study of OX40 agonist ivuxolimab in advanced cancers. General notes on the study: Ivuxolimab was an agonistic, fully human IgG2 monoclonal antibody directed against OX40 (CD134), a costimulatory receptor. Partial responses were achieved by three dose-escalation patients, of whom one had hepatocellular carcinoma and two had cutaneous melanoma. Prior anti-PD-1, anti-PD-L1 or anti-CTLA-4 therapy was permitted, and less than 45% of dose-escalation patients had received checkpoint inhibitors. Intravenous ivuxolimab was administered to patients every 2 weeks at six dose levels: 0.01, 0.1, 0.3, 1.5, 3 and 10 mg/kg. The dose-escalation cohort was 82.7% male with a mean age of about 60 years, ranging from about 20 to 85. The paper reports the monotherapy dose-escalation portion (N of about 54 patients) of the phase I ivuxolimab trial. The point of sequencing TCRbeta in the periphery was to test whether ivuxolimab changed TCR sequence diversity and drove clonal T-cell expansion. Of the 50 to 55 dose-escalation patients, hepatocellular carcinoma was present in about 20, melanoma in approximately 15, renal cell carcinoma in 9 and head and neck cancer in 9.

To sequence the TCRbeta CDR3 region, genomic DNA was isolated from the sorted cells. TCRbeta CDR3 regions were sequenced using the immunoSEQ Assay. TCRdb mirrors the immuneACCESS table, restricted to in-frame sequences. Some clones are absent from its copies; in checked studies, under half trace to an unresolved V gene, and the reason for the others is unknown. This sample gives roughly 15,000 clones in total; over 75% of them show up just once. About 12% of the sample is taken by the ten largest. The study at large found these results: In the 0.1-3.0 mg/kg groups, partial responders were among the patients with the lowest normalized peripheral clonal expansion, particularly in CD8+ T cells. Clonal expansion of both CD4+ and CD8+ blood T cells was observed from baseline to week 6 at doses 0.1 to 3.0 mg/kg. After ivuxolimab, expanded clones were on average more numerous among CD8+ T cells than among CD4+ T cells. Low levels of normalized T-cell clonal expansion were also seen in some nonresponding patients. Which antigens the clonally expanded peripheral T cells were specific for was not determined.

Patients with a history of autoimmune disease or receiving systemic immunosuppression were excluded from the trial. Peripheral blood for TCR sequencing was collected from all dose cohorts at baseline, on cycle 4 day 1, and on cycle 7 day 1. The samples were drawn from a first-in-human, open-label, multicenter phase I dose-escalation trial of ivuxolimab. The trial enrolled adults with locally advanced or metastatic head and neck squamous cell, hepatocellular, melanoma or renal cell carcinoma. Before TCR sequencing, CD4+ T cells and CD8+ T cells from peripheral blood were sorted into separate populations.

Rearrangement joined TRBV9 to TRBJ2-4, and possibly TRBD2, on 6 matching bases. The material sequenced was CD4+ or CD8+ T cells sorted from blood, taken in a trial of the OX40 agonist ivuxolimab. The sequence derives from an adult with an advanced solid tumor such as melanoma, head and neck, liver or kidney cancer. The DNA reads as follows: TGTGCCAGCAGCGTTGGGACTGGAAACATTCAGTACTTC. Translated, it gives CASSVGTGNIQYF. With the portions outside the CDR3 filled from the reference TRBV9 and TRBJ2-4 genes, the complete variable region becomes DSGVTQTPKHLITATGQRVTLRCSPRSGDLSVYWYQQSLDQGLQFLIQYYNGEERAKGNILERFSAQQFPDLHSELNLSSLELGDSALYFCASSVGTGNIQYFGAGTRLSVL.